This T cell receptor (beta chain) originates from a study of cytomegalovirus exposure and HLA in healthy donors (dated 2017 in TCRdb). With respect to the entire study: In an earlier analysis of 587 of the donors, around 300 Gb of sequence data and 95 million to 130 million unique TCR beta sequences from 150 million to 200 million T cells were reported. An early release that covered approximately 600 HLA-typed donors contained about 300 gigabases of sequencing data and 65 million to 100 million unique TCR sequences. Of the roughly 390 genotyped donors, 65% to 90% fell in the genetic ancestry cluster associated with self-reported Caucasian donors. The study was designed to test whether signatures of past pathogen exposure could be identified by cataloging public T cell receptors. Using immunosequencing, the study profiled T cell repertoires from 666 subjects and related those repertoires to cytomegalovirus serostatus. In addition to the first cohort of 650 to 800 subjects, a separate validation cohort of approximately 130 different subjects was used. To predict cytomegalovirus infection status, the study combined high-throughput TCR immunosequencing, statistical association of individual TCRs with disease status, and machine learning. A later analysis re-analyzed previously published TCR beta repertoires from roughly 630 donors and added high-resolution HLA genotyping to study TCR occurrence patterns. In the later analysis, no new phenotypic data were used to find candidate immune exposures; instead, reliance was placed on TCR beta sequences and their occurrence across donors. In an earlier analysis of over 550 of the donors, high-throughput TCR beta sequencing was used to judge whether each TCR beta V gene segment behaved as functional or pseudogenic. Donor age, sex, ethnicity and CMV serostatus were compiled together with the repertoire data. In a later genetic analysis, genome-wide SNP genotypes for about 55% of the roughly 700 donors were used, and that subset was treated as a discovery cohort. Every repertoire in the discovery cohort had been generated on one and the same sequencing platform. Class I and class II HLA loci were covered by the typing at four-digit resolution. The number of typed donors differed by locus: roughly 629-640 for A, B, C, DRB1 and DQB1; 500 to 550 for DQA1; around 580 for DPA1; and around 450 for DPB1. A handful of DR-DQ haplotypes were handled as single units for association and clustering because linkage in the cohort was strong. On average, roughly 250,000 unique TCR beta nucleotide sequences were sequenced per donor among a few hundred genotyped donors of the cohort, with roughly 18% of those sequences being non-productive.

Library generation was performed with the immunoSEQ multiplex PCR assay. For the multiplex PCR, a mixture combining 60 forward primers for TCR Vbeta segments and 13 reverse primers for TCR Jbeta segments was used. The CDR3 region of rearranged TCR beta genes was amplified from genomic DNA with a multiplex PCR assay. On the Illumina HiSeq System, the amplified TCR beta libraries were sequenced as 87-base-pair reads. In the source study's methods: In a later analysis, 70 million to 95 million unique TCR beta chains were counted across the roughly 610 repertoires, and about 9.9 million of these chains were shared by at least two donors. Raw reads were error-corrected and collapsed into unique sequences with a nearest-neighbor algorithm that merged closely related sequences to remove PCR and sequencing errors. Alignment of CDR3 sequences to IMGT reference sequences was used to assign V, D and J gene segments. Each retained sequence needed at least a six-nucleotide match to both a V gene segment and a J gene segment. Rearrangements were called productive when the CDR3 lacked stop codons and stayed in frame with V and J; all others were non-productive. Following IMGT convention, CDR3 was defined as the stretch from the second conserved V-encoded cysteine up to the conserved J-encoded phenylalanine. Sequences without an unambiguous match to a single V gene segment were excluded from the earlier analysis of about 630 of the donors. An earlier analysis of several hundred of the donors classified V segments as functional when productive rearrangements were above 56.7% and as segregating when the standard deviation between donors was above 5%. A statistical classification framework was developed to diagnose cytomegalovirus status using the catalog of TCR beta chain sequences. In a later analysis, TCR nucleotide sequences were compared against IMGT/GENE-DB human TR gene sequences so that V and J genes could be assigned. A later analysis assigned CDR3 sequences and most-parsimonious VDJ recombination scenarios with the TCRdist pipeline. In a later analysis, each TCR beta chain was defined by its CDR3 amino acid sequence together with its V-gene family, and reads lacking a unique V-gene family were excluded. A later analysis removed several hundred highly shared, low-generation-probability nucleotide sequences to deal with suspected cross-contamination and a sequencing artifact. A later analysis calculated a clonal expansion index for each public chain from normalized within-repertoire ranks of inferred template counts. Generation probabilities in a later analysis came from a VDJ recombination model fitted to out-of-frame rearrangements, and those results were checked against IGoR. In a later analysis, hypergeometric tests were used to score TCR-TCR, TCR-HLA and TCR-CMV co-occurrence, with a repertoire-size bias correction applied to TCR pairs. To estimate false discovery rates, a later analysis permuted the HLA or CMV assignments 20 times. A later analysis grouped co-occurring TCRs with DBSCAN, adding TCRdist sequence similarity when clustering within HLA-allele-positive subsets. Co-occurrence clustering excluded repertoires with fewer than 30,000 or more than 120,000 public chains, plus five with anomalous nucleotide sharing. Sourced from immuneACCESS, this table was stored by TCRdb with only in-frame sequences that have V and J called. A share of the clones is absent; for the studies checked, an unresolved V gene accounts for under half, and the remainder has no known explanation. V and J calls and clone size are given by that table; D and trimming were obtained from the DNA. For this sample the table gives over 100,000 clones, of which around 80% were detected only once. The ten biggest clones cover about 5% of the sample.

General conclusions and limits of the study: Most CMV-associated TCR beta chains appeared to be HLA-restricted in a later analysis, and the HLA associations seemed to be driven largely by CMV exposure. The cohort was sequenced for TCR beta chains only, and without alpha or paired-chain data the features that could be detected were limited. Some IMGT-functional V segments, including TRBV6-2 and TRBV6-3, could not be distinguished by the 87-base-pair reads and were therefore excluded. The authors suggested that the approach could potentially be generalized to other disease states and immunological phenotypes. An association between a missense DCLRE1C variant and V-gene and J-gene trimming of TCR beta chains was found in a later genetic analysis and replicated in an independent cohort. The study listed 164 TCR beta chains as associated with cytomegalovirus. The only immune exposure information available for the cohort was CMV serostatus. Three of the identified cytomegalovirus-associated TCR beta chains were confirmed in vitro to be specific for cytomegalovirus antigens. Strong co-occurrence of HLA alleles, especially DR and DQ, made assigning TCR associations to individual alleles difficult. A further reported finding was that TCR beta sequences accurately predicted the HLA-A and HLA-B alleles for most subjects in the first cohort. According to a later genetic analysis, donors in an Asian-associated ancestry cluster had fewer N-insertions in productive TCRs than the approximately 610-donor mean. In both the original and validation cohorts, the classifier was reported to diagnose cytomegalovirus status with high specificity and sensitivity. A later analysis found that HLA-associated TCR beta chains were more clonally expanded and had lower generation probabilities than equally common non-associated chains. In a later analysis, some 17,000 TCR beta sequences were associated with specific HLA alleles at a false discovery rate of 0.05. Linkage disequilibrium might explain the correlated functional status among segregating V segments, but an unknown experimental factor could not be ruled out. Because HLA typing was missing for some donors at each locus, association tests included only the typed subset. A later analysis reported that several top co-occurrence clusters appeared linked to parvovirus B19, influenza, CMV and Epstein-Barr virus. While some public TCRs were present in many individuals, most TCR sequences turned up only very rarely across donors. The presence/absence analyses assumed that sequencing depth was roughly uniform across donors, and that assumption may not be true. Because counts were too low, seventeen rarely observed V segments, including chromosome 9 orphons, were excluded from the earlier analysis of about 500 of the donors. According to a later analysis, TCR association rates differed among HLA loci, with DRB1 alleles showing the most associated TCRs and HLA-C alleles showing the fewest. A group of highly shared sequence variants was considered likely to be a technical artifact of the sequencing pipeline. An earlier analysis of around 600 of the donors showed that most TCR beta V segments appeared in productive rearrangements either about 87% or about 30% of the time, which broadly matched IMGT annotations.

In total, 666 healthy bone marrow donors made up the cohort. At the time of sampling, every cohort member was nominally healthy, though immune exposures that went unrecorded were likely present. The donor was CMV seropositive and was included in the group of approximately 300 seropositive cohort members. A peripheral blood sample was collected from each donor, and TCR beta sequencing was performed on peripheral blood mononuclear cells. The Qiagen DNeasy Blood Extraction Kit was used to extract genomic DNA from the blood cell samples. As for this clone: No antigen is known for it. There are no base qualities to consult, and no much larger clone falls within one base.

The germline V gene encodes CDR1 MGHDK and CDR2 SYGVNS. The CDR3 goes from the cysteine to the phenylalanine over 16 residues. The read is trimmed to its CDR3 DNA, 48 bases read in frame from base 1. V is cut back by 1 base and J by 2 bases, with 6 bases in the junction unmatched. The sequencing sample was made of PBMCs. The rearrangement combines TRBV25-1 with TRBJ2-5, with 8 central nucleotides matching TRBD2. The origin of this receptor is a woman aged 18 to 35 in good health and CMV-seropositive. The DNA is as follows: TGTGCCAGCAGTGAATTGGCTTCTAGCGGGCAAGAGACCCAGTACTTC. This yields the protein CASSELASSGQETQYF.